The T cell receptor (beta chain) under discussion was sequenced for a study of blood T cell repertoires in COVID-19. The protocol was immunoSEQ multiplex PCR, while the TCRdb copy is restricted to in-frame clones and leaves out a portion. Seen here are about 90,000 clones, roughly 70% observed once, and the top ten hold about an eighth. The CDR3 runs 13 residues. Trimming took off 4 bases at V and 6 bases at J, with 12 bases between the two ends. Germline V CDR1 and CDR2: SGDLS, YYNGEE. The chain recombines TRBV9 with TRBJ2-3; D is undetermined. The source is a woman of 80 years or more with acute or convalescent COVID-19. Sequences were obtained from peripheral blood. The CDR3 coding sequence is TGTGCCAGCAGCACCCACCCTATGGATACGCAGTATTTT. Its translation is CASSTHPMDTQYF.